A selection of T cell receptor beta chains follows, all from one sample in a study of neoadjuvant anti-PD-1 for oral cavity cancer. The repertoire was sequenced with immunoSEQ multiplex PCR; TCRdb's copy has only in-frame clones and lacks some. Of approximately 42,000 clones detected, approximately 80% appear once; the ten largest clones hold around 4.4%. The material sequenced was PBMCs, taken after nivolumab (anti-PD-1) treatment. The source is a person aged 40-85 years with oral cavity squamous cell carcinoma. Both conserved end residues are part of each CDR3. D genes are given only for firm matches. Clone size is shown for a subset of rows, as once, few, many or a class of expanded clone.

DNA,CDR3,V,size,J,D
TGTGCCAGCAGCATCACCTTGGGGAACGAGCAGTACTTC,CASSITLGNEQYF,TRBV9,-,TRBJ2-7,-
TGTGCCAGCAGAGGACAGGGGGCATCGAATGAGCAGTTCTTC,CASRGQGASNEQFF,TRBV6-1,few,TRBJ2-1,TRBD1
TGTGCCAGCAGCCCAGACAGGGGTAATAGCTACACCTTC,CASSPDRGNSYTF,TRBV7-3,-,TRBJ1-2,TRBD1
TGCGCCAGCAGCCAAGACGGACAGGGGGCGAACACCGGGGAGCTGTTTTTT,CASSQDGQGANTGELFF,TRBV4-1,-,TRBJ2-2,TRBD1
TGTGCCAGCAGCTATGGACAGACGAGCTACACCTTC,CASSYGQTSYTF,TRBV11-2,-,TRBJ1-2,-
TGCGCCAGCAGCCATCAGGGGCGCAACTATGGCTACACCTTC,CASSHQGRNYGYTF,TRBV4-1,many,TRBJ1-2,-
TGCGCCAGCAGCCTCGATTACCCGAACACTGAAGCTTTCTTT,CASSLDYPNTEAFF,TRBV5-1,-,TRBJ1-1,-
TGCAGCGCCTTACAGGTCCGGGAGCTGTTTTTT,CSALQVRELFF,TRBV29-1,-,TRBJ2-2,-
TGTGCCAGCAGTTTAGTAGGGGAAGCTTTCTTT,CASSLVGEAFF,TRBV28,-,TRBJ1-1,-
TGCAGTGCTAGAACTGAAGCTTTCTTT,CSARTEAFF,TRBV20-1,-,TRBJ1-1,-
TGTGCCATCAGCCCACCGGGACCGATGAACACTGAAGCTTTCTTT,CAISPPGPMNTEAFF,TRBV10-3,-,TRBJ1-1,-
TGTGCCAGCTCACAAAGGGGGCGCGGGAACACTGAAGCTTTCTTT,CASSQRGRGNTEAFF,TRBV18,-,TRBJ1-1,TRBD1
TGTGCCAGCAGTGGCCTTCGCGGGGGGAAACATGAGCAGTTCTTC,CASSGLRGGKHEQFF,TRBV2,-,TRBJ2-1,TRBD2
TGTGCCTGGAGTCTTAAAGGGTTGGACAATCAGCCCCAGCATTTT,CAWSLKGLDNQPQHF,TRBV30,-,TRBJ1-5,-
TGTGCCAGTAGGAAACAGGGTGGGGGCACAGGAGGGAACACTGAAGCTTTCTTT,CASRKQGGGTGGNTEAFF,TRBV19,-,TRBJ1-1,-
TGCGCCAGCAAGACCGACAGTAGCTCCTACGAGCAGTACTTC,CASKTDSSSYEQYF,TRBV10-2,-,TRBJ2-7,-
TGTGCCAGCAGCCAAGACATCATCAGTGTAGATACGCAGTATTTT,CASSQDIISVDTQYF,TRBV14,medium-sized,TRBJ2-3,-
TGCGCCAGCAGTGATACTTCCGAGCAGTACTTC,CASSDTSEQYF,TRBV10-1,-,TRBJ2-7,-
TGTGCCTGGACTCAGGGGAGCTCCTATAATTCACCCCTCCACTTT,CAWTQGSSYNSPLHF,TRBV30,few,TRBJ1-6,-
TGTGCCTGGAGTGGCTTTTTTATGACTGGAAACACCATATATTTT,CAWSGFFMTGNTIYF,TRBV30,-,TRBJ1-3,-
TGCGCCAGCAGCCAAGCCCGGGACAGGGGGTATGGCTACACCTTC,CASSQARDRGYGYTF,TRBV4-1,few,TRBJ1-2,TRBD1
TGCGCCAGCAGCATGGGACAGGAGGGCCAGAGTGAGCAGTACTTC,CASSMGQEGQSEQYF,TRBV5-1,-,TRBJ2-7,TRBD1
TGTGCCAGCAGCTCACTACGGGGGAGCTCCTATAATTCACCCCTCCACTTT,CASSSLRGSSYNSPLHF,TRBV13,large,TRBJ1-6,-
TGTGCCAGCAGTGAGGGCACGGCAGGAGTCACCGGGGAGCTGTTTTTT,CASSEGTAGVTGELFF,TRBV2,-,TRBJ2-2,-
TGTGCCAGCAGTCCCCGAAGGGGGGACACTGAAGCTTTCTTT,CASSPRRGDTEAFF,TRBV6-6,-,TRBJ1-1,-
TGTGCCAGCAGTTACTCGAGGACTGAAGCTTTCTTT,CASSYSRTEAFF,TRBV6-7,few,TRBJ1-1,-
TGTGCCAGCAGCCAAGATGTCCTACAGCCAAAACTGTTTTTT,CASSQDVLQPKLFF,TRBV4-2,medium-sized,TRBJ1-4,-
TGTGCCAGCGAGGGACGCGAGAACACTGAAGCTTTCTTT,CASEGRENTEAFF,TRBV11-1,-,TRBJ1-1,-
TGTGCCAGCAGCTTGGATCGGTCTATAAGGCATTTT,CASSLDRSIRHF,TRBV5-8,-,TRBJ1-5,-
TGTGCCAGCAGCTTAAGGACGGGAAGCTCCTACAATGAGCAGTTCTTC,CASSLRTGSSYNEQFF,TRBV7-8,-,TRBJ2-1,-
TGCGCCAGCAGCTTCGGCGTAAGCTCTGGGGCCAACGTCCTGACTTTC,CASSFGVSSGANVLTF,TRBV5-1,once,TRBJ2-6,-
TGTGCCAGCAGTGAAGGTCTACAGGGAGGATGGGGAAACACCATATATTTT,CASSEGLQGGWGNTIYF,TRBV6-1,-,TRBJ1-3,-
TGTGCCAGCAGACCCCCCGGGGGCAGGACCGGGGCCAACGTCCTGACTTTC,CASRPPGGRTGANVLTF,TRBV2,-,TRBJ2-6,-
TGCGCCAGCAGTGACCAGGGGAGGGGTTATGGCCACACCTTC,CASSDQGRGYGHTF,TRBV10-2,-,TRBJ1-2,-
TGTGCCAGCAGTTACTCAAGGGACCCCGGCACTGAAGCTTTCTTT,CASSYSRDPGTEAFF,TRBV6-5,-,TRBJ1-1,-
TGTGCCAGCAGCTACACCCGTCTACTTAGCACAGATACGCAGTATTTT,CASSYTRLLSTDTQYF,TRBV7-9,-,TRBJ2-3,-
TGCGCCAGCAGTGAGATGGGAAATACGCAGTATTTT,CASSEMGNTQYF,TRBV10-2,-,TRBJ2-3,-
TGCGCCAGCTCTCAGGGATCCTATAATTCACCCCTCCACTTT,CASSQGSYNSPLHF,TRBV5-1,-,TRBJ1-6,-
TGCAGCGGAGGAGAGCCCAAAGATACGCAGTATTTT,CSGGEPKDTQYF,TRBV29-1,-,TRBJ2-3,-
TGTGCCAGCAGCGTGGGACTAGCGGACAGCTCCTACGAGCAGTACTTC,CASSVGLADSSYEQYF,TRBV9,-,TRBJ2-7,TRBD2
TGTGCCAGCAGCCAACTCCCGGGACAGGGTCTATACGAGCAGTACTTC,CASSQLPGQGLYEQYF,TRBV14,once,TRBJ2-7,TRBD1
TGTGCCGGCCGGACTAGCGGGTACAATGAGCAGTTCTTC,CAGRTSGYNEQFF,TRBV28,-,TRBJ2-1,TRBD2
TGTGCCAGTAGTAGGAGGAGAGATACGCAGTATTTT,CASSRRRDTQYF,TRBV19,-,TRBJ2-3,-
TGTGCCAGCAGTGAAGCGCCCGAGGGGTCCAACACTGAAGCTTTCTTT,CASSEAPEGSNTEAFF,TRBV6-1,-,TRBJ1-1,-
TGCGCCAGCAGCTTGGAAGGGATGGGATACGAGCAGTACTTC,CASSLEGMGYEQYF,TRBV5-1,once,TRBJ2-7,-